This T cell receptor beta chain stems from a study of cytomegalovirus exposure and HLA in healthy donors. Use of 60 Vbeta and 13 Jbeta primers characterized the PCR. TCRdb keeps only in-frame clones here, not all; method: immunoSEQ multiplex PCR. Of around 100,000 clones detected, 80% to 90% appear once; the ten largest clones hold around 1.2%. The germline gives CDR1 SGHDT, CDR2 YYEEEE. The CDR3 is made up of 12 amino acids. The V gene lost 2 bases and the J gene lost 6 bases, with 8 bases spanning the gap. Sequenced: PBMCs. The clonotype comes from a woman aged 18-29 years in good health and CMV-seronegative. The rearrangement uses TRBV5-6 and TRBJ1-2; D gene ambiguous. The CDR3 reads CASSFTADGYTF. CDR3 bases: TGTGCCAGCAGCTTTACAGCAGATGGCTACACCTTC.